The 14 T cell receptor beta chains reported below all come from one sample, sequenced in a study. TCRdb recomputed calls from the RT-PCR reads with MiXCR, one row per CDR3 protein. The sample holds around 700,000 distinct CDR3 sequences, 12% to 15% seen once. The sample was memory CD4+ T cells from blood. These receptors were obtained from a female donor in good health, serving as a healthy control.

Only a few counts were recorded for this clonotype. The chain recombines TRBV9 with TRBJ1-2, with D maybe TRBD1 (5 bases). CDR1 and CDR2 from the germline V gene are SGDLS and YYNGEE. Trimming stripped 4 bases from V and 6 bases from J, with 13 bases between. The CDR3 contains 13 residues. In nucleotides, the CDR3 is TGTGCCAGCAGCCGGGACTCCTCCCATGGCTACACCTTC. It codes for CASSRDSSHGYTF.

This clonotype was picked up a small number of times. The chain recombines TRBV4-2 with TRBJ2-1; TRBD2 matches 7 bases. The CDR3 has 18 residues. With 3 bases clipped from V and 3 bases from J, the junction kept 14 bases outside the gene matches. The germline V gene encodes CDR1 LGHNA and CDR2 YNFKEQ. CDR3 in amino acids: CASSQTAYLGGGYNEQFF. The CDR3 DNA reads as TGTGCCAGCAGCCAGACGGCGTACTTGGGCGGGGGCTACAATGAGCAGTTCTTC.

This clonotype has a handful of counts. The chain recombines TRBV6-6 with TRBJ2-2, with 9 bases fitting TRBD1. The CDR3 has 16 residues. Trimming removed 5 bases from V and 5 bases from J; junction bases left unmatched: 9. CDR1 and CDR2 from the germline V gene are MNHNY and SVGAGI (reference sequence). Here the CDR3 reads CASSASGQGGTGELFF. The CDR3 bases are TGTGCCAGCAGTGCTTCGGGACAGGGTGGTACCGGGGAGCTGTTTTTT.

This clonotype was counted between two and nine times. The rearrangement links TRBV4-3 to TRBJ2-1; the match to TRBD2 covers 11 bases. CDR3 length equals 16 residues. Germline V gene sequence: CDR1 LGHNA, CDR2 YSLEER. V lost 4 bases, J lost 7 bases, and 9 bases stayed unmatched. The CDR3 region has the DNA TGCGCCAGCAGCCCTAGACTAGCGGGACGGGAAAATGAGCAGTTCTTC. This translates into CASSPRLAGRENEQFF.

This clonotype was seen at least ten times. This sequence joins TRBV29-1 and TRBJ2-5; TRBD2 matches 12 bases. The CDR3 runs 11 residues. Per germline, CDR1 SQVTM and CDR2 ANQGSEA. The CDR3 nucleotides are TGCAGTGGGACTAGCGGGGAGACCCAGTACTTC. This encodes CSGTSGETQYF.

The chain has TRBV20-1 and TRBJ1-6; 10 nucleotides line up with TRBD1. With V trimmed by 3 bases and J by 10 bases, 9 bases remained unmatched. Germline CDR1 DFQATT, CDR2 SNEGSKA (reference sequence). This CDR3 has 15 residues. The CDR3 loop is CSASNVGTGVSPLHF. CDR3 DNA sequence: TGCAGTGCTAGTAACGTAGGGACAGGGGTGTCACCCCTCCACTTT.

This clonotype has a count of ten or more. The chain employs TRBV20-1 and TRBJ2-7; tentatively, D is TRBD1 (6 bases). V dropped 5 bases and J dropped 5 bases, with 16 bases sitting between them. CDR1 is DFQATT and CDR2 is SNEGSKA in the germline V gene (reference sequence). This CDR3 region has 13 residues. The CDR3, as DNA: TGCAGTGCTGGGGGACAACATCTCCACGAGCAGTACTTC. Translated, it gives CSAGGQHLHEQYF.

This chain joins TRBV9 and TRBJ1-1, with D perhaps TRBD1 (6 bases). The V end was cut by 0 bases, the J end by 1 base, with 19 bases between. The CDR3 consists of 18 residues. Germline V CDR1 and CDR2: SGDLS, YYNGEE. CDR3 residues: CASSVAVPGHPANTEAFF. The CDR3 region has the DNA TGTGCCAGCAGCGTAGCTGTCCCGGGACACCCGGCGAACACTGAAGCTTTCTTT.

This clonotype occurred a few times. The V and J genes are TRBV24-1 and TRBJ2-1; D is unclear. This CDR3 comprises 15 residues. CDR1 is KGHDR and CDR2 is SFDVKD in the germline V gene. Between the trimmed V and J ends, which lost 4 bases and 3 bases, there was a span of 12 bases. The CDR3 is CATSDAATNYNEQFF. The CDR3 coding sequence is TGTGCCACCAGTGACGCAGCGACCAACTACAATGAGCAGTTCTTC.

This clonotype was counted between two and nine times. V is TRBV4-2 and J is TRBJ2-3, with D possibly matching TRBD1 (5 bases). The CDR3 length is 14 residues. V was clipped by 4 bases and J by 2 bases, with 10 bases between them. Germline V gene data show CDR1 as LGHNA and CDR2 as YNFKEQ. This chain's CDR3 is CASSRQWDTDTQYF. The CDR3 DNA sequence: TGTGCCAGCAGCCGACAGTGGGACACAGATACGCAGTATTTT.

This clonotype was recorded many times. The chain is built from TRBV6-2 or TRBV6-3 and TRBJ1-2, with D unresolved. Trimming cost V 6 bases and J 7 bases, with 18 bases left between them. Germline CDR1 and CDR2: MNHEY and SVGEGT. The CDR3 totals 14 residues. Here the CDR3 DNA reads TGTGCCAGCAGCCTCCTGAGAGGAGCGGGTGGCTACACCTTC. It yields the protein CASSLLRGAGGYTF.

This clonotype was recorded a few times. This sequence joins TRBV6-2 or TRBV6-3 and TRBJ2-5; TRBD1 might be the D (5 bases). V lost 5 bases and J lost 10, with 14 bases in between. CDR3 length: 12 residues. Germline CDR1 and CDR2: MNHEY and SVGEGT. The CDR3 nucleotides are TGTGCCAGCAGTACAGGACGGAGAAACCAGTACTTC. This translates into CASSTGRRNQYF.

The rearrangement uses TRBV19 and TRBJ2-7; D is uncertain. The CDR3 is made up of 13 amino acids. The V gene lost 5 bases and the J gene lost 7 bases, with 15 bases spanning the gap. CDR1 LNHDA and CDR2 SQIVND come from the germline V gene (reference sequence). CDR3 sequence reads: CASSPLSLREQYF. CDR3 bases: TGTGCCAGTAGTCCCTTGTCCCTACGGGAGCAGTACTTC.

This clonotype appeared once. The rearrangement uses TRBV27 and TRBJ1-2; weak D call: TRBD1 (5 bases). The CDR3 runs to 12 residues. Trimming removed 6 bases at V and 12 bases at J, with 17 bases between. From germline, CDR1 is MNHEY and CDR2 SMNVEV (reference sequence). CDR3 nucleotide sequence: TGTGCCAGCAGCGACAGTCAATCTGGAAACACCTTC. This encodes CASSDSQSGNTF.